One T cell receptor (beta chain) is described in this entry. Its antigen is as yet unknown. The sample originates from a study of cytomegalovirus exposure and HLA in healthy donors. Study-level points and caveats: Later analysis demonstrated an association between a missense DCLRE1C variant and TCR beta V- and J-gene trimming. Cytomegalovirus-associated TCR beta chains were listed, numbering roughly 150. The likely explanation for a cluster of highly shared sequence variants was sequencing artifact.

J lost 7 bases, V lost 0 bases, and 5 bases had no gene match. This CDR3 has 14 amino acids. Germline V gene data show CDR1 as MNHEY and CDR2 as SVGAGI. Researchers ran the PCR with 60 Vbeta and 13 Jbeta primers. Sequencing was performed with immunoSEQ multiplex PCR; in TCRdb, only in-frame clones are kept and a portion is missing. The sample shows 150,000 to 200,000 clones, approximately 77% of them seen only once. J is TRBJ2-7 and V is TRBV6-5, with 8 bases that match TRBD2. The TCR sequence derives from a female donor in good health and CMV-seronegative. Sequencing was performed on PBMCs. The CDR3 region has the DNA TGTGCCAGCAGTTACTCGCGGGGGGCGAAAGAGCAGTACTTC. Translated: CASSYSRGAKEQYF.